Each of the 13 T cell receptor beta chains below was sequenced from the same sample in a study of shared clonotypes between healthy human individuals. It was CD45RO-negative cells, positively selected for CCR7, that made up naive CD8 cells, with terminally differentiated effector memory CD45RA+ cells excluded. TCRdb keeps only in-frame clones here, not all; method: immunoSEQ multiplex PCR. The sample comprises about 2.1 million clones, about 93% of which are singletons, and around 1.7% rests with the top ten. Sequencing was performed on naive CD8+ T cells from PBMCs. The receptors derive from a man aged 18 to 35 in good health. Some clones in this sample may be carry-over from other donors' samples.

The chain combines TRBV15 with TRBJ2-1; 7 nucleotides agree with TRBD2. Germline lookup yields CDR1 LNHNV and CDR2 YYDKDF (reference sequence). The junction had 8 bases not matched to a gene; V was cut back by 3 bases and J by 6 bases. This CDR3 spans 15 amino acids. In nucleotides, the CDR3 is TGTGCCACCAGCAGTACTCGGGGAGGGGTCAATGAGCAGTTCTTC. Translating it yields CATSSTRGGVNEQFF.

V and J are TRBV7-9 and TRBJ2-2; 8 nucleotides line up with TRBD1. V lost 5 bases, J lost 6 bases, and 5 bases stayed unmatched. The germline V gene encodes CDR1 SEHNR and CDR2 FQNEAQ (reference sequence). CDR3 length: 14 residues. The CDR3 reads CASSPGGGPGELFF. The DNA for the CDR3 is TGTGCCAGCAGCCCAGGGGGCGGGCCCGGGGAGCTGTTTTTT. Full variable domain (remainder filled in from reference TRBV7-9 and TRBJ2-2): DTGVSQNPRHKITKRGQNVTFRCDPISEHNRLYWYRQTLGQGPEFLTYFQNEAQLEKSRLLSDRFSAERPKGSFSTLEIQRTEQGDSAMYLCASSPGGGPGELFFGEGSRLTVL.

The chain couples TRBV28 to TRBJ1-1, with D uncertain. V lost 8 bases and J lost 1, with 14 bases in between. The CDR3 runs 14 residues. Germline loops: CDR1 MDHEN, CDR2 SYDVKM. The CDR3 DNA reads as TGTGCCAGCCTTTCGATGCGGGGGAACACTGAAGCTTTCTTT. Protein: CASLSMRGNTEAFF.

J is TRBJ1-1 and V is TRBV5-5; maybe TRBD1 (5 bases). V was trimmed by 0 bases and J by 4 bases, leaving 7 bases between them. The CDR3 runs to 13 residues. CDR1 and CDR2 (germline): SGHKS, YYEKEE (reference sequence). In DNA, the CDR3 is TGTGCCAGCAGCTTGGGGGGCCTCACTGAAGCTTTCTTT. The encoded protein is CASSLGGLTEAFF.

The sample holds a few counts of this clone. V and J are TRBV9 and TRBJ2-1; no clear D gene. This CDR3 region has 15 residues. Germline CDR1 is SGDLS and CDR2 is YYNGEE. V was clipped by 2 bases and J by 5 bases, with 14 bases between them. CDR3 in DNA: TGTGCCAGCAGCGTCAGTGGTTCGGAGAACAATGAGCAGTTCTTC. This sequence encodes CASSVSGSENNEQFF.

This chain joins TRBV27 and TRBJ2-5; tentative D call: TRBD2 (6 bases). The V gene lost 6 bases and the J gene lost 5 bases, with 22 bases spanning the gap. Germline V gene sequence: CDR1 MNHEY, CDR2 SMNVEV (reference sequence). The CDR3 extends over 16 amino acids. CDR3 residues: CASRGKGGLLLETQYF. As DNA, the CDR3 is TGTGCCAGCAGGGGTAAAGGAGGGTTACTTCTGGAGACCCAGTACTTC.

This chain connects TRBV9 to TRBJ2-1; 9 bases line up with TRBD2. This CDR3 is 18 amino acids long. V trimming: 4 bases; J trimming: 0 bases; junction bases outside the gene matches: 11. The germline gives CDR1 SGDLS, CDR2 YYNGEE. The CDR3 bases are TGTGCCAGCAGCACACGGAGACTAGCGGTGAGCTCCTACAATGAGCAGTTCTTC. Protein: CASSTRRLAVSSYNEQFF.

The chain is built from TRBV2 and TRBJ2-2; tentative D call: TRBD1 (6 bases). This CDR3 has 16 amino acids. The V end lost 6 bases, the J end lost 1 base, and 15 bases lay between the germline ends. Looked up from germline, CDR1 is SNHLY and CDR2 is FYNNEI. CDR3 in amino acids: CASRSTGLGNTGELFF. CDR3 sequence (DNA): TGTGCCAGCAGATCCACAGGGTTGGGGAACACCGGGGAGCTGTTTTTT.

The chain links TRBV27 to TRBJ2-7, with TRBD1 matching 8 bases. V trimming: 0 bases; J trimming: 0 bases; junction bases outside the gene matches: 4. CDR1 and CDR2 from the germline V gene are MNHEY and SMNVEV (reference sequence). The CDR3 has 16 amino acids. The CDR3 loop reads CASSLSAGQVSYEQYF. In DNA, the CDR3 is TGTGCCAGCAGTTTATCCGCGGGACAGGTCTCCTACGAGCAGTACTTC.

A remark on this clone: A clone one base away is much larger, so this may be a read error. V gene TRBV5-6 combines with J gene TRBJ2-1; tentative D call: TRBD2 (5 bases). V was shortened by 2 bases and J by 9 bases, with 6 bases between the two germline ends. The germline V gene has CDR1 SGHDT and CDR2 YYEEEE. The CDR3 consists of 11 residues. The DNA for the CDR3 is TGTGCCAGCAGCTTAGAGGGTGAGCAGTTCTTC. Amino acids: CASSLEGEQFF.

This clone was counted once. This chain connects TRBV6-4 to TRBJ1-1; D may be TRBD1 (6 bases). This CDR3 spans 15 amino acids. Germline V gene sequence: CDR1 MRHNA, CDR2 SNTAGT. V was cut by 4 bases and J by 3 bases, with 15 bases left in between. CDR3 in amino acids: CASSASIGQHTEAFF. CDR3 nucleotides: TGTGCCAGCAGTGCTTCAATCGGACAGCACACTGAAGCTTTCTTT.

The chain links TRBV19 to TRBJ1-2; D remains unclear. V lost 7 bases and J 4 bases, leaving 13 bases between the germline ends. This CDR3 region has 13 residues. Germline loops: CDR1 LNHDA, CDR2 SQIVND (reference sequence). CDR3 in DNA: TGTGCCAGTACTACCTGGGCCCCCTATGGCTACACCTTC. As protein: CASTTWAPYGYTF.

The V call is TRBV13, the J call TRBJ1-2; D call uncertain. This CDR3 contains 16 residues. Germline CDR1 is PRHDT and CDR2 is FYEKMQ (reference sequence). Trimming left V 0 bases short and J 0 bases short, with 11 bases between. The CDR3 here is CASSLGPSLPNYGYTF. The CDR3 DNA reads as TGTGCCAGCAGCTTAGGCCCTTCCCTCCCTAACTATGGCTACACCTTC.